What follows are 24 T cell receptor beta chains derived from one specimen sequenced in a study of T cells after yellow fever vaccination. Each CDR3 protein gets one entry after TCRdb re-called the 5' RACE reads with MiXCR. The sample includes under 200,000 distinct CDR3 sequences, 11% of them seen just once. The sample consisted of CD8+ T cells sorted from PBMCs, taken 15 days after the yellow fever booster vaccination. Receptor source: a man aged 18 to 35 who received the YFV17D yellow fever vaccine.

In its sample, this clonotype was seen a few times. This chain joins TRBV24-1 and TRBJ2-5; 7 positions match TRBD1. This CDR3 region has 13 residues. CDR1 is KGHDR and CDR2 is SFDVKD in the germline V gene. J gave up 4 bases and V 10 bases, and 8 bases lay outside the gene matches. In nucleotides, the CDR3 is TGTGCCACAAGAGACAGGGCTGGAGAGACCCAGTACTTC. It yields the protein CATRDRAGETQYF.

The chain carries TRBV7-8 and TRBJ1-5; 8 nucleotides line up with TRBD1. With 5 bases clipped from V and 1 base from J, the junction kept 4 bases outside the gene matches. The CDR3 totals 15 residues. Germline V gene lookup returns CDR1 SGHVS and CDR2 FQNEAQ. The CDR3 DNA reads TGTGCCAGCAGCCCCACAGGGGGGAGCAATCAGCCCCAGCATTTT. Protein product: CASSPTGGSNQPQHF.

The chain couples TRBV7-9 to TRBJ1-1, with 12 bases identical to TRBD1. CDR1 and CDR2 (germline): SEHNR, FQNEAQ (reference sequence). Unmatched junction bases numbered 9, after V lost 5 bases and J lost 5 bases. There are 16 residues in the CDR3. CDR3 sequence: CASSDRDRGPMTEAFF. CDR3 sequence (DNA): TGTGCCAGCAGCGACCGGGACAGGGGGCCGATGACTGAAGCTTTCTTT.

In its sample, this clonotype was seen a few times. The V call is TRBV6-2 or TRBV6-3, the J call TRBJ1-6; 8 nucleotides agree with TRBD1. Germline lookup yields CDR1 MNHEY and CDR2 SVGEGT. There are 16 residues in the CDR3. With V trimmed by 1 base and J by 7 bases, 6 bases remained unmatched. CDR3 DNA sequence: TGTGCCAGCAGTTACTTCGGGGGACAGGCGAATTCACCCCTCCACTTT. It is translated as CASSYFGGQANSPLHF.

This clonotype was picked up a small number of times. J is TRBJ2-7 and V is TRBV4-3; 8 positions match TRBD2. Germline CDR1 and CDR2: LGHNA and YSLEER. J was trimmed by 3 bases and V by 0 bases; bases with no gene match: 4. The CDR3 runs 15 residues. This chain's CDR3 is CASSQDRGGRYEQYF. In DNA, the CDR3 is TGCGCCAGCAGCCAAGACCGGGGGGGCCGCTACGAGCAGTACTTC.

This clonotype was counted many times. V and J are TRBV29-1 and TRBJ2-3; 8 bases align to TRBD1. There are 14 residues in the CDR3. Germline V CDR1 and CDR2: SQVTM, ANQGSEA. The J segment lost 5 bases and the V segment lost 2 bases, leaving 6 bases of the junction unmatched. CDR3 DNA sequence: TGCAGCGTTGAACCCCAGGGGGCGGAAGATACGCAGTATTTT. Translation gives CSVEPQGAEDTQYF.

The J gene is TRBJ1-2, the V gene TRBV5-1, with 11 bases matching TRBD1. There are 17 residues in the CDR3. Germline values: CDR1 SGHRS, CDR2 YFSETQ. V gave up 1 base and J gave up 0 bases; unmatched junction bases: 5. The DNA of the CDR3 is TGCGCCAGCAGCTTGCGGACAGGGGGCCTGACTAACTATGGCTACACCTTC. Its protein product is CASSLRTGGLTNYGYTF.

This chain joins TRBV4-1 and TRBJ2-5; D is possibly TRBD2 (5 bases). Trimming pared 0 bases from V and 7 bases from J, leaving 12 bases between. Germline CDR1 is MGHRA and CDR2 is YSYEKL. CDR3 length: 14 residues. CDR3 sequence: CASSQEWARGTQYF. As DNA, the CDR3 is TGCGCCAGCAGCCAAGAGTGGGCACGGGGGACCCAGTACTTC.

The chain uses TRBV29-1 and TRBJ2-1; no clear D. CDR3 length equals 12 residues. The V gene lost 7 bases and the J gene lost 6 bases, with 13 bases spanning the gap. Germline CDR1 reads SQVTM; CDR2 reads ANQGSEA. CDR3 in DNA: TGCAGCGGGAAAAAACTGGGCAATGAGCAGTTCTTC. It translates to CSGKKLGNEQFF.

This clonotype was observed a handful of times. The rearrangement joins TRBV14 to TRBJ2-5; the D gene is possibly TRBD1 (6 bases). Trimming took 4 bases from V and 6 from J, leaving 12 bases between them. There are 13 residues in the CDR3. CDR1 is SGHDN and CDR2 is FVKESK in the germline V gene. This CDR3 is CASSPYRDKTQYF. DNA of the CDR3: TGTGCCAGCAGCCCCTACAGGGACAAGACCCAGTACTTC.

This clonotype was observed many times. The chain uses TRBV6-5 and TRBJ1-1; 10 bases align to TRBD1. CDR1 MNHEY and CDR2 SVGAGI come from the germline V gene. The V gene end was trimmed by 7 bases and the J gene end by 5 bases; junction bases not matched to a gene: 10. The CDR3 spans 15 residues. CDR3 loop: CASTGGQGRLTEAFF. The CDR3 DNA is TGTGCCAGCACCGGGGGACAGGGGAGGTTAACTGAAGCTTTCTTT.

This clonotype was seen ten or more times. This chain's CDR3 is CSVEDSKSDYNEQFF. In nucleotides, the CDR3 is TGCAGCGTTGAAGATAGCAAGAGTGACTACAATGAGCAGTTCTTC. The chain recombines TRBV29-1 with TRBJ2-1; no clear D gene. CDR3 length: 15 residues. Trimming shortened V by 0 bases and J by 3 bases, and 12 bases separated the two germline ends. Germline V CDR1 and CDR2: SQVTM, ANQGSEA.

The V and J genes are TRBV13 and TRBJ2-2; 8 nucleotides line up with TRBD1. The CDR3 length is 16 residues. The V segment lost 5 bases and the J segment 4 bases; nucleotides outside the gene matches: 9. Germline CDR1 PRHDT, CDR2 FYEKMQ (reference sequence). In nucleotides, the CDR3 is TGTGCCAGCAGCACCCGGACAGGGACCGGCACCGGGGAGCTGTTTTTT. It codes for CASSTRTGTGTGELFF. The whole variable domain, remainder taken from reference TRBV13 and TRBJ2-2, is AAGVIQSPRHLIKEKRETATLKCYPIPRHDTVYWYQQGPGQDPQFLISFYEKMQSDKGSIPDRFSAQQFSDYHSELNMSSLELGDSALYFCASSTRTGTGTGELFFGEGSRLTVL.

This clonotype has only a few counts. This rearrangement joins TRBV7-9 to TRBJ2-3, with a possible D match to TRBD1 (6 bases). Trimming stripped 1 base from V and 13 bases from J, with 12 bases between. CDR1 is SEHNR and CDR2 is FQNEAQ in the germline V gene (reference sequence). There are 12 residues in the CDR3. The CDR3 nucleotides read TGTGCCAGCAGCTTAGGTGGGGGCGAGGAGTATTTT. Its protein is CASSLGGGEEYF. Full variable domain (remainder filled in from reference TRBV7-9 and TRBJ2-3): DTGVSQNPRHKITKRGQNVTFRCDPISEHNRLYWYRQTLGQGPEFLTYFQNEAQLEKSRLLSDRFSAERPKGSFSTLEIQRTEQGDSAMYLCASSLGGGEEYFGPGTRLTVL.

A few counts support this clonotype. The chain carries TRBV7-6 and TRBJ1-5, with D tentatively TRBD1 (5 bases). V dropped 1 base and J dropped 7 bases, with 8 bases sitting between them. CDR1 SGHVS and CDR2 FNYEAQ come from the germline V gene. This CDR3 spans 13 amino acids. The CDR3 DNA follows: TGTGCCAGCAGCTTAGAAGGGACCCAGCCCCAGCATTTT. Its translation is CASSLEGTQPQHF. The full variable domain, completed using reference TRBV7-6 and TRBJ1-5, is GAGVSQSPRYKVTKRGQDVALRCDPISGHVSLYWYRQALGQGPEFLTYFNYEAQQDKSGLPNDRFSAERPEGSISTLTIQRTEQRDSAMYRCASSLEGTQPQHFGDGTRLSIL.

J is TRBJ1-5 and V is TRBV7-2; tentatively, D is TRBD1 (5 bases). Between the trimmed V and J ends, which lost 2 bases and 0 bases, there was a span of 8 bases. Germline lookup yields CDR1 SGHTA and CDR2 FQGNSA. The CDR3 length is 15 residues. The CDR3 sequence is CASSLQGYSNQPQHF. The CDR3 DNA follows: TGTGCCAGCAGCTTACAGGGATATAGCAATCAGCCCCAGCATTTT.

This chain connects TRBV11-3 to TRBJ2-5; D gene uncertain. The germline V and J ends were trimmed by 1 base and 2 bases, with 5 bases remaining between them. The CDR3 length is 13 residues. Germline CDR1 and CDR2: SGHNT and YENEEA. CDR3 sequence (DNA): TGTGCCAGCAGCTTAGCCGATCAAGAGACCCAGTACTTC. The encoded protein is CASSLADQETQYF.

The J gene is TRBJ2-5, the V gene TRBV6-4, with TRBD2 matching 10 bases. J lost 5 bases, V lost 5 bases, and 17 bases had no gene match. Germline-derived CDR1 and CDR2 are MRHNA and SNTAGT. CDR3 size: 18 residues. CDR3: CASSPSFVERGGQETQYF. In nucleotides, the CDR3 is TGTGCCAGCAGTCCCTCTTTTGTGGAGCGGGGGGGCCAGGAGACCCAGTACTTC.

Only a few counts were recorded for this clonotype. This chain connects TRBV7-6 to TRBJ1-3; 7 bases are a match to TRBD1. V lost 1 base to trimming and J lost 0 bases; unmatched junction nucleotides: 6. The V gene's germline CDR1 is SGHVS and CDR2 FNYEAQ. The CDR3 loop spans 17 amino acids. CDR3 amino acids: CASSLDVDRSSGNTIYF. The CDR3 DNA reads as TGTGCCAGCAGCTTAGATGTGGACAGGAGCTCTGGAAACACCATATATTTT.

The chain combines TRBV9 with TRBJ2-5, with 15 positions matching TRBD2. The V gene's germline CDR1 is SGDLS and CDR2 YYNGEE. The CDR3 loop spans 19 amino acids. V shed 3 bases, J shed 3 bases, and the junction held 12 bases outside the gene matches. The CDR3 DNA reads TGTGCCAGCAGCGCCATGATAGGACTAGCGGGGGGGCCAGAAGAGACCCAGTACTTC. The encoded protein is CASSAMIGLAGGPEETQYF.

This clonotype occurred many times. The rearrangement joins TRBV4-2 to TRBJ2-2, with D uncertain. Looked up from germline, CDR1 is LGHNA and CDR2 is YNFKEQ. The length of the CDR3 is 14 residues. V gave up 0 bases and J gave up 9 bases, with 11 bases separating them. The CDR3, as DNA: TGTGCCAGCAGCCAAGATCAGATTCACCGGGAGCTGTTTTTT. Its translation is CASSQDQIHRELFF.

Only a few counts were recorded for this clonotype. The genes are TRBV12-3 or TRBV12-4 and TRBJ1-2; D uncertain. The germline V and J ends were trimmed by 2 bases and 0 bases, with 4 bases remaining between them. There are 13 residues in the CDR3. CDR3 region: CASSLRSNYGYTF. CDR3 DNA sequence: TGTGCCAGCAGTTTACGGTCTAACTATGGCTACACCTTC.

In its sample, this clonotype was seen a few times. The rearrangement joins TRBV6-5 to TRBJ1-1, with no clear D. CDR3 length: 14 amino acids. Trimming stripped 2 bases from V and 1 base from J, with 8 bases between. CDR1 MNHEY and CDR2 SVGAGI come from the germline V gene. CDR3 in DNA: TGTGCCAGCAGTTACAGGGCGTCGAACACTGAAGCTTTCTTT. This encodes CASSYRASNTEAFF.

The sample holds many counts of this clonotype. The chain uses TRBV4-1 and TRBJ2-2; D gene ambiguous. CDR1 is MGHRA, CDR2 YSYEKL, per germline. There are 14 residues in the CDR3. With 0 bases removed from V and 9 bases from J, the gap between germline ends came to 11 bases. The CDR3 DNA sequence: TGCGCCAGCAGCCAAGATTATACTGTAAGGGAGCTGTTTTTT. Protein product: CASSQDYTVRELFF.